The 16 T cell receptor beta chains in this list originate from one sample, sequenced in a study of regulatory T cells in long-lasting Graves disease (dated by TCRdb to the early 2020s). The sample's time point label, in plain terms: newly diagnosed GD, antithyroid drugs for less than 3 months. For both TCR sequencing and RNA sequencing, RNA was extracted from PBMCs using TRIzol. The receptor library was made with multiplex PCR. TCRdb names Illumina HiSeq 4000 as the instrument used. CDR3 regions were amplified by Arm-PCR with iRepertoire HTBI primers to construct TCR beta libraries. Clones were called with MiXCR by TCRdb after fastp trimmed the public reads at Q25, and only in-frame beta chains were retained. Every distinct CDR3 protein forms one entry, paired with its most common genes and DNA. This sample is represented by under 300,000 distinct CDR3 sequences; 15% to 20% of them were singletons. The ten top clones hold about 15% of the sample.

This sample also belongs to another study, concerning T cells in Graves' hyperthyroidism and ophthalmopathy.

This specimen was peripheral blood mononuclear cells (PBMCs), taken at new diagnosis, from a patient treated with antithyroid drugs. The receptors shown here come from a woman aged 30 to 39 with Graves disease. Donor details come from another sample of the same person, matched by shared clones.

This clonotype was counted ten times or more. The chain couples TRBV24-1 to TRBJ2-2, with D possibly TRBD1 on 5 matching bases. Trimming removed 3 bases from V and 6 bases from J, with 16 bases in between. The CDR3 loop spans 16 amino acids. CDR1 KGHDR and CDR2 SFDVKD come from the germline V gene. Here the CDR3 reads CATSDNSGLHPGELFF. Written as DNA, the CDR3 is TGTGCCACCAGTGATAATTCAGGGCTTCATCCCGGGGAGCTGTTTTTT.

At least ten counts were recorded for this clonotype. The rearrangement uses TRBV6-5 and TRBJ2-5; 7 bases fit TRBD1. Germline trimming cut 0 bases from V and 1 base from J; bases unmatched to any gene: 8. The CDR3 totals 17 residues. The germline V gene encodes CDR1 MNHEY and CDR2 SVGAGI. The CDR3, as DNA: TGTGCCAGCAGTTACTCGATGGGACAGATGATCCAAGAGACCCAGTACTTC. Translation gives CASSYSMGQMIQETQYF.

The chain uses TRBV6-1 and TRBJ2-5; tentatively, D is TRBD1 (6 bases). Germline lookup yields CDR1 MNHNS and CDR2 SASEGT. V lost 6 bases, J lost 5 bases, and 16 bases lay in between. The CDR3 sequence is 14 residues long. CDR3 coding DNA: TGTGCCAGCAGAACCAACAGGGCTGCTGAGACCCAGTACTTC. It codes for CASRTNRAAETQYF.

Many counts were recorded for this clonotype. The rearrangement links TRBV6-5 to TRBJ1-1; TRBD1 agrees at 7 bases. Germline loops: CDR1 MNHEY, CDR2 SVGAGI. The CDR3 extends over 18 amino acids. J gave up 1 base and V 4 bases, and 15 bases lay outside the gene matches. The CDR3 protein is CASSLRGQGGKRNTEAFF. DNA of the CDR3: TGTGCCAGCAGTTTAAGGGGGCAGGGGGGAAAGAGGAACACTGAAGCTTTCTTT.

This clonotype was picked up a small number of times. The chain joins TRBV6-2 or TRBV6-3 to TRBJ2-2; 9 nucleotides align to TRBD1. Germline V gives CDR1 MNHEY, CDR2 SVGEGT. With 5 bases clipped from V and 7 bases from J, the junction kept 8 bases outside the gene matches. The CDR3 consists of 15 residues. The CDR3 sequence: CASSTNRGLSGELFF. DNA of the CDR3: TGTGCCAGCAGTACAAACAGGGGGCTCAGCGGGGAGCTGTTTTTT.

On this clonotype: This may come from a read error, since a much larger clone is one base off. This chain's CDR3 is CASSPPGGGSHEQLF. In DNA form, the CDR3 reads TGTGCCAGCAGTCCCCCGGGGGGGGGGTCCCATGAGCAGCTCTTC. The rearrangement uses TRBV12-3 or TRBV12-4 and TRBJ2-1, with TRBD2 matching 8 bases. CDR3 length equals 15 residues.

This clonotype was counted many times. This chain joins TRBV3-1 and TRBJ2-2; weak D call: TRBD1 (6 bases). This CDR3 comprises 15 residues. The germline V and J ends were trimmed by 7 bases and 2 bases, with 14 bases remaining between them. CDR1 and CDR2 (germline): LGHDT, YNNKEL (reference sequence). CDR3: CASTPGTLNTGELFF. The CDR3 DNA is TGTGCCAGCACTCCCGGGACACTTAACACCGGGGAGCTGTTTTTT. The full variable domain, its missing parts supplied by reference TRBV3-1 and TRBJ2-2, is DTAVSQTPKYLVTQMGNDKSIKCEQNLGHDTMYWYKQDSKKFLKIMFSYNNKELIINETVPNRFSPKSPDKAHLNLHINSLELGDSAVYFCASTPGTLNTGELFFGEGSRLTVL.

This chain links TRBV28 with TRBJ2-2, with no clear D. Deletions cut 3 bases from V and 3 bases from J, with 17 bases between. This CDR3 comprises 17 residues. Germline V CDR1 and CDR2: MDHEN, SYDVKM. Here the CDR3 reads CASSLGIRVSHTGELFF. In DNA form, the CDR3 reads TGTGCCAGCAGTTTGGGGATTAGGGTCTCGCACACCGGGGAGCTGTTTTTT.

The V and J genes are TRBV18 and TRBJ2-7; 7 bases map to TRBD1. The trim removed 3 bases at V and 2 bases at J, leaving 4 bases unmatched. CDR1 is KGHSH and CDR2 is LQKENI in the germline V gene. The CDR3 sequence is 14 residues long. The CDR3 nucleotides are TGTGCCAGCTCACCTCTTGGGACAGCCTACGAGCAGTACTTC. It translates to CASSPLGTAYEQYF. The full variable domain, completed using reference TRBV18 and TRBJ2-7, is NAGVMQNPRHLVRRRGQEARLRCSPMKGHSHVYWYRQLPEEGLKFMVYLQKENIIDESGMPKERFSAEFPKEGPSILRIQQVVRGDSAAYFCASSPLGTAYEQYFGPGTRLTVT.

This clonotype has only a few counts. This chain joins TRBV2 and TRBJ2-1, with a possible D match to TRBD2 (6 bases). CDR3 length: 15 residues. The germline V gene has CDR1 SNHLY and CDR2 FYNNEI. V lost 8 bases, J lost 8 bases, and 22 bases lay in between. The chain's CDR3 is CASSLNTSPMDEQFF. CDR3 in DNA: TGTGCCAGCTCCTTGAACACTAGCCCTATGGATGAGCAGTTCTTC.

This clonotype came up a few times. The chain employs TRBV6-1 and TRBJ1-4, with D uncertain. V gave up 6 bases and J gave up 7 bases, with 6 bases separating them. Germline values: CDR1 MNHNS, CDR2 SASEGT. The CDR3 covers 11 residues. CDR3 coding DNA: TGTGCCAGCAGACAAGTTGAAAAACTGTTTTTT. Translating gives CASRQVEKLFF.

This chain connects TRBV10-1 to TRBJ2-2; either TRBD1 or TRBD2 may fit D (5 bases each). CDR1 WNHNN and CDR2 SYGVQD come from the germline V gene (reference sequence). Trimming shortened V by 3 bases and J by 3 bases, and 14 bases separated the two germline ends. The CDR3 is 16 residues long. CDR3 loop: CASSDQRRGDTGELFF. The CDR3 nucleotides are TGCGCCAGCAGTGATCAACGGAGAGGGGACACCGGGGAGCTGTTTTTT.

On this clonotype: A far bigger clonotype differs at one base, so this is likely a read error. V and J are TRBV5-1 and TRBJ2-5; 8 bases agree with TRBD1. The CDR3 consists of 18 residues. Per the germline V gene, CDR1 is SGHRS and CDR2 is YFSETQ. V was pared by 0 bases and J by 11 bases, with 21 bases of the junction left unmatched. This CDR3 reads CASSLAAGGTGLYNEQYF. The CDR3 DNA sequence: TGCGCCAGCAGCTTGGCCGCAGGGGGCACGGGCCTTTACAATGAGCAGTACTTC.

Ten or more counts support this clonotype. The V gene is TRBV11-2, the J gene TRBJ1-1; D may be TRBD1 (6 bases). CDR1 and CDR2 from the germline V gene are SGHAT and FQNNGV. The V end lost 4 bases, the J end lost 7 bases, and 22 bases lay between the germline ends. The CDR3 runs 16 residues. For the CDR3, the DNA is TGTGCCAGCAGCTATACCCCCTCCTGGACAGAGAATGAAGCTTTCTTT. This encodes CASSYTPSWTENEAFF.

This clonotype has ten or more counts. The chain employs TRBV7-2 and TRBJ2-7; 10 nucleotides match TRBD1. CDR1 is SGHTA, CDR2 FQGNSA, per germline. CDR3 length: 15 amino acids. Trimming took 5 bases from V and 2 from J; bases not matched to a gene: 6. The CDR3 spells CASSKIGQGAYEQYF. CDR3 in DNA: TGTGCCAGCAGCAAGATCGGACAGGGGGCCTACGAGCAGTACTTC.

This clonotype has only a few counts. The V and J genes are TRBV19 and TRBJ2-5; D unresolved. This CDR3 has 13 amino acids. Germline values: CDR1 LNHDA, CDR2 SQIVND (reference sequence). V lost 6 bases and J lost 2, with 10 bases in between. This chain's CDR3 is CASRGVRQETQYF. As DNA, the CDR3 is TGTGCCAGTAGAGGCGTACGACAAGAGACCCAGTACTTC.